What follows are 32 T cell receptor beta chains derived from one specimen sequenced in a study of T cells after yellow fever vaccination. TCRdb re-called the 5' RACE reads through MiXCR, storing one row per CDR3 protein. The data contain 450,000 to 550,000 distinct CDR3 sequences, about a fifth of them singletons. The sample here was PBMCs, taken 15 days after the yellow fever booster vaccination. The receptors here all came from a man aged 25-45 years who received the YFV17D yellow fever vaccine.

This clonotype turned up a few times. The chain is built from TRBV6-6 and TRBJ2-1; TRBD2 is a possible D gene (5 bases). Trimming cost V 10 bases and J 9 bases, with 16 bases left between them. The length of the CDR3 is 12 residues. Germline V gene sequence: CDR1 MNHNY, CDR2 SVGAGI (reference sequence). The CDR3 DNA follows: TGTGCCACCACGGGGTCATTGGTTGAGCAGTTCTTC. This sequence encodes CATTGSLVEQFF.

This clonotype was observed a handful of times. The chain recombines TRBV29-1 with TRBJ1-2; 9 nucleotides align to TRBD1. Germline V gene lookup returns CDR1 SQVTM and CDR2 ANQGSEA. The CDR3 length is 13 residues. The V segment lost 7 bases and the J segment 3 bases; nucleotides outside the gene matches: 6. The CDR3 DNA reads TGCAGCGCAACCGGGACAGGGTACTATGGCTACACCTTC. Its translation is CSATGTGYYGYTF.

This clonotype was picked up a small number of times. The V gene is TRBV29-1, the J gene TRBJ2-7, with D uncertain. Between the trimmed V and J ends, which lost 5 bases and 3 bases, there was a span of 11 bases. This CDR3 is built from 12 residues. CDR1 and CDR2 from the germline V gene are SQVTM and ANQGSEA. The CDR3: CSVWLKDYEQYF. For the CDR3, the DNA is TGCAGCGTTTGGCTAAAGGACTACGAGCAGTACTTC.

This clonotype was detected only a few times. The chain carries TRBV12-3 or TRBV12-4 and TRBJ1-1; no clear D gene. V lost 4 bases to trimming and J lost 5 bases, with 14 bases between them. The CDR3 is 14 residues long. This CDR3 is CASSSGLGWTEAFF. The CDR3 DNA reads TGTGCCAGCAGTTCGGGTCTGGGGTGGACTGAAGCTTTCTTT.

This clonotype was observed a handful of times. The rearrangement uses TRBV5-1 and TRBJ2-3; TRBD1 might be the D (5 bases). V was cut by 0 bases and J by 3 bases, with 14 bases left in between. Germline V CDR1 and CDR2: SGHRS, YFSETQ. This CDR3 is built from 16 residues. The CDR3 is CASSLVAGMSTDTQYF. CDR3 coding DNA: TGCGCCAGCAGCTTGGTTGCAGGGATGAGTACAGATACGCAGTATTTT.

The V and J genes are TRBV7-9 and TRBJ1-1, with D perhaps matching TRBD1 (6 bases). CDR1 is SEHNR, CDR2 FQNEAQ, per germline (reference sequence). The CDR3 is 15 amino acids. Trimming took 2 bases from V and 4 from J, leaving 14 bases between them. CDR3 region: CASSLTPGQTTEAFF. The DNA of the CDR3 is TGTGCCAGCAGCTTAACACCCGGACAGACCACTGAAGCTTTCTTT.

V usage is TRBV28 and J usage is TRBJ2-1; 14 bases fit TRBD2. Trimming cost V 3 bases and J 7 bases; bases outside gene matches: 5. Germline V gene data show CDR1 as MDHEN and CDR2 as SYDVKM. This CDR3 has 16 residues. The CDR3: CASSFPGTSGRNEQFF. The CDR3 DNA reads TGTGCCAGCAGTTTCCCCGGGACTAGCGGGAGAAATGAGCAGTTCTTC.

The V gene is TRBV18, the J gene TRBJ2-5; TRBD1 is a possible D gene (6 bases). This CDR3 has 14 residues. The germline gives CDR1 KGHSH, CDR2 LQKENI. V was cut by 3 bases and J by 2 bases, with 10 bases left in between. The CDR3 region is CASSPGDTQETQYF. DNA of the CDR3: TGTGCCAGCTCACCGGGGGACACACAAGAGACCCAGTACTTC.

This clonotype occurred a few times. The V and J genes are TRBV24-1 and TRBJ1-2; D is unresolved. The CDR3 has 13 amino acids. CDR1 is KGHDR, CDR2 SFDVKD, per germline. V dropped 4 bases and J dropped 8 bases, with 13 bases sitting between them. CDR3 amino acids: CATSETMGYGYTF. Written as DNA, the CDR3 is TGTGCCACCAGTGAGACCATGGGGTACGGCTACACCTTC.

V is TRBV5-1 and J is TRBJ2-2, with D perhaps TRBD1 or TRBD2 (5 bases each). CDR3 length equals 14 residues. V was shortened by 4 bases and J by 7 bases, with 14 bases between the two germline ends. Germline CDR1 reads SGHRS; CDR2 reads YFSETQ. DNA for the CDR3: TGCGCCAGCAGCCGGGACCTTGAGGGCGGGGAGCTGTTTTTT. It encodes CASSRDLEGGELFF.

The V gene is TRBV5-1, the J gene TRBJ2-3; D uncertain. CDR3 length equals 14 residues. V was clipped by 0 bases and J by 4 bases, with 9 bases between them. Germline V gives CDR1 SGHRS, CDR2 YFSETQ. The CDR3: CASSLANGADTQYF. CDR3 DNA: TGCGCCAGCAGCTTGGCTAATGGTGCAGATACGCAGTATTTT.

The chain carries TRBV24-1 and TRBJ2-5; maybe TRBD2 (6 bases). Germline lookup yields CDR1 KGHDR and CDR2 SFDVKD. This CDR3 has 15 residues. V was cut by 4 bases and J by 4 bases, with 15 bases left in between. The DNA of the CDR3 is TGTGCCACCAGTGACGACCGACTAGGAGTAGAGACCCAGTACTTC. Encoded protein: CATSDDRLGVETQYF.

The table lists this clonotype with a few counts. The V call is TRBV7-2, the J call TRBJ2-5; TRBD2 aligns across 8 bases. Trimming cost V 0 bases and J 5 bases; bases outside gene matches: 8. The germline gives CDR1 SGHTA, CDR2 FQGNSA. There are 16 residues in the CDR3. The CDR3 loop is CASSLAPAGVRETQYF. The CDR3 DNA follows: TGTGCCAGCAGCTTAGCGCCAGCGGGAGTTAGGGAGACCCAGTACTTC.

Of note for this clonotype: Compared with germline, one end of the junction differs, possibly owing to a read error. This chain joins TRBV6-5 and TRBJ1-1, with D maybe TRBD1 (6 bases). Looked up from germline, CDR1 is MNHEY and CDR2 is SVGAGI. This CDR3 has 13 residues. The CDR3 loop is CASSYSREGDRIF. CDR3 DNA sequence: TGTGCCAGCAGTTACTCGAGGGAGGGTGACAGGATCTTT.

The chain is built from TRBV5-5 and TRBJ1-2; TRBD1 might be the D (6 bases). Trimming stripped 4 bases from V and 8 bases from J, with 18 bases between. This CDR3 is built from 14 residues. From germline, CDR1 is SGHKS and CDR2 YYEKEE (reference sequence). The DNA for the CDR3 is TGTGCCAGCAGCACTGGACAGCCGCCTGAGGGCTACACCTTC. It encodes CASSTGQPPEGYTF.

The CDR3 nucleotides are TGTGCCAGCAGCCCGAGACAGGGGGCAGAGACCCAGTACTTC. Protein product: CASSPRQGAETQYF. V and J are TRBV13 and TRBJ2-5; 10 bases are shared with TRBD1. Germline V gene lookup returns CDR1 PRHDT and CDR2 FYEKMQ (reference sequence). J lost 4 bases, V lost 5 bases, and 4 bases had no gene match. This CDR3 comprises 14 residues.

This clonotype was found once. The V call is TRBV4-3, the J call TRBJ2-7; no clear D. Germline lookup yields CDR1 LGHNA and CDR2 YSLEER. The V and J ends lost 0 bases and 1 base respectively, with 10 bases between them. The CDR3 runs 15 residues. In DNA form, the CDR3 reads TGCGCCAGCAGCCAAGATGTGGAGCAATCCTACGAGCAGTACTTC. Translating gives CASSQDVEQSYEQYF.

The chain is built from TRBV27 and TRBJ2-1; D is ambiguous. The V and J ends lost 6 bases and 4 bases respectively, with 19 bases between them. This CDR3 has 16 amino acids. Germline V gene data show CDR1 as MNHEY and CDR2 as SMNVEV (reference sequence). The CDR3 coding sequence is TGTGCCAGCAGACCGCCCCGAGCAATAGGGTACAATGAGCAGTTCTTC. It codes for CASRPPRAIGYNEQFF.

The table lists this clonotype with a few counts. V usage is TRBV29-1 and J usage is TRBJ2-7, with TRBD2 as a possible D gene (6 bases). The CDR3 is 12 amino acids. CDR1 SQVTM and CDR2 ANQGSEA come from the germline V gene. V lost 6 bases and J lost 6, with 15 bases in between. CDR3 sequence (DNA): TGCAGCGTCCTAGGGAGGTCTAGCGAGCAGTACTTC. This codes for CSVLGRSSEQYF.

V usage is TRBV6-5 and J usage is TRBJ2-7, with TRBD2 as a possible D gene (6 bases). The CDR3 is 15 amino acids. Germline CDR1 and CDR2: MNHEY and SVGAGI. V lost 0 bases, J lost 6 bases, and 15 bases lay in between. The CDR3, as DNA: TGTGCCAGCAGTTACTCCTGGGGAGGCCTAGTCGAGCAGTACTTC. Translation: CASSYSWGGLVEQYF.

This clonotype showed up just a few times. The chain combines TRBV29-1 with TRBJ2-1, with a possible D match to TRBD1 (5 bases). V was pared by 6 bases and J by 4 bases, with 10 bases between. CDR3 length: 12 amino acids. Germline CDR1 is SQVTM and CDR2 is ANQGSEA. Here the CDR3 reads CSVDSLYNEQFF. In DNA, the CDR3 is TGCAGCGTAGACAGCTTATACAATGAGCAGTTCTTC.

The rearrangement links TRBV30 to TRBJ2-1; D unclear. Trimming stripped 2 bases from V and 7 bases from J, with 6 bases between. The germline V gene encodes CDR1 GTSNPN and CDR2 SVGIG (reference sequence). CDR3 size: 11 residues. In nucleotides, the CDR3 is TGTGCCTGGAGTTTAGTTAATGAGCAGTTCTTC. Translating gives CAWSLVNEQFF.

This clonotype came up a few times. The chain has TRBV30 and TRBJ2-2; perhaps TRBD2 as D (5 bases). V lost 1 base and J lost 7, with 13 bases in between. This CDR3 has 14 residues. Germline V gene sequence: CDR1 GTSNPN, CDR2 SVGIG (reference sequence). The DNA of the CDR3 is TGTGCCTGGAGTGAAGTGTTGGGAGTCGGGGAGCTGTTTTTT. As protein: CAWSEVLGVGELFF.

This clonotype has more than one count but fewer than ten. The gene calls are TRBV5-1 and TRBJ2-7; D is perhaps TRBD1 or TRBD2 (5 bases each). Trimming left V 4 bases short and J 0 bases short, with 14 bases between. Germline V gene data show CDR1 as SGHRS and CDR2 as YFSETQ. CDR3 size: 15 residues. The CDR3, as DNA: TGCGCCAGCAGCCAATCGCCAGGGACCTCCTACGAGCAGTACTTC. Amino acids: CASSQSPGTSYEQYF.

The chain is built from TRBV7-9 and TRBJ1-1; possible D gene TRBD1, 5 bases. The CDR3 covers 14 residues. From germline, CDR1 is SEHNR and CDR2 FQNEAQ (reference sequence). Trimming left V 3 bases short and J 10 bases short, with 18 bases between. DNA for the CDR3: TGTGCCAGCAGCTTCTCCGGGGTGGGGCTTGTAGCTTTCTTT. This encodes CASSFSGVGLVAFF.

Ten or more counts support this clonotype. The chain has TRBV12-3 or TRBV12-4 and TRBJ2-5, with unresolved D. V was pared by 6 bases and J by 9 bases, with 17 bases between. This CDR3 spans 13 amino acids. The CDR3 region is CASSQNAPVSQYF. CDR3 sequence (DNA): TGTGCCAGCAGCCAGAATGCCCCAGTGTCCCAGTACTTC.

The chain uses TRBV20-1 and TRBJ2-1; D is unclear. CDR1 is DFQATT and CDR2 is SNEGSKA in the germline V gene (reference sequence). The V gene lost 2 bases and the J gene lost 8 bases, with 7 bases spanning the gap. CDR3 length: 11 residues. As DNA, the CDR3 is TGCAGTGCTAGATTGTCATATGAGCAGTTCTTC. It encodes CSARLSYEQFF.

The J gene is TRBJ2-7, the V gene TRBV20-1; maybe TRBD1 (6 bases). Germline CDR1 DFQATT, CDR2 SNEGSKA (reference sequence). V dropped 6 bases and J dropped 4 bases, with 16 bases sitting between them. The CDR3 has 13 residues. DNA of the CDR3: TGCAGTGCCCCCGGACAGCTAACGTACGAGCAGTACTTC. This sequence encodes CSAPGQLTYEQYF.

This clonotype came up a few times. The chain carries TRBV27 and TRBJ2-5, with 10 bases that match TRBD2. The trim removed 2 bases at V and 5 bases at J, leaving 8 bases unmatched. The CDR3 length is 16 residues. From germline, CDR1 is MNHEY and CDR2 SMNVEV (reference sequence). CDR3 sequence: CASSLRGLALLETQYF. The CDR3 coding sequence is TGTGCCAGCAGTTTACGGGGACTAGCGTTGTTGGAGACCCAGTACTTC.

The gene calls are TRBV20-1 and TRBJ2-1, with D perhaps matching TRBD2 (7 bases). There are 15 residues in the CDR3. The V gene lost 6 bases and the J gene lost 12 bases, with 27 bases spanning the gap. Germline assignment: CDR1 DFQATT and CDR2 SNEGSKA (reference sequence). CDR3 sequence: CSAPKGGSGNWGQFF. The CDR3 DNA follows: TGCAGTGCCCCGAAGGGGGGGAGCGGCAATTGGGGGCAGTTCTTC.

This clonotype has only a few counts. The V gene is TRBV30, the J gene TRBJ2-2, with D uncertain. CDR3 length: 13 residues. The V and J ends lost 4 bases and 1 base respectively, with 7 bases between them. Germline V lookup: CDR1 GTSNPN, CDR2 SVGIG (reference sequence). DNA for the CDR3: TGTGCCTGGAACAACAGGAACACCGGGGAGCTGTTTTTT. Translating gives CAWNNRNTGELFF.

This clonotype was recorded many times. The rearrangement joins TRBV5-1 to TRBJ1-1, with a weak D call TRBD1 (5 bases). Trimming took 0 bases from V and 1 from J, leaving 7 bases between them. CDR3 length: 14 residues. Per germline, CDR1 SGHRS and CDR2 YFSETQ. The CDR3 bases are TGCGCCAGCAGCTTGGAGGGACGGAACACTGAAGCTTTCTTT. Translated, it gives CASSLEGRNTEAFF.